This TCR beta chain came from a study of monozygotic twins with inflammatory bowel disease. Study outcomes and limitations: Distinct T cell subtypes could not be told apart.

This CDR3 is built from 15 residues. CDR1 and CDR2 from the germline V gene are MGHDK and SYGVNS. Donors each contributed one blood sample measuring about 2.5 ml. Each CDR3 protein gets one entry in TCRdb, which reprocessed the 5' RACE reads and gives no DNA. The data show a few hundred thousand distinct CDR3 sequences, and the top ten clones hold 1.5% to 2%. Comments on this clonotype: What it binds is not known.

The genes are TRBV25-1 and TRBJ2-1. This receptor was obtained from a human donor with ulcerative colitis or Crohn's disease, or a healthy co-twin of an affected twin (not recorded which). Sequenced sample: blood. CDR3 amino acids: CASQGRGSSYNEQFF.